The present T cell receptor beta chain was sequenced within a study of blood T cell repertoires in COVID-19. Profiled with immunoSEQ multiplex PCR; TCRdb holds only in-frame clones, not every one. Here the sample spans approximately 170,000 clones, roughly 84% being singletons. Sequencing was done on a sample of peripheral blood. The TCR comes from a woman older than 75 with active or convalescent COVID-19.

The CDR3 loop is CASSQDGVGDYSNQPQHF. The CDR3 DNA sequence: TGTGCCAGCAGCCAAGATGGGGTCGGGGACTATAGCAATCAGCCCCAGCATTTT. This sequence joins TRBV3-1 (or the pseudogene TRBV3-2) and TRBJ1-5, with D possibly TRBD1 on 5 matching bases. Per the germline V gene, CDR1 is LGHDT and CDR2 is YNNKEL (reference sequence). The CDR3 is made up of 18 amino acids. V shed 0 bases and J shed 0 bases, with 15 bases lying between them.